The 16 T cell receptor beta chains below were found in one sample sequenced in a study of T cells after yellow fever vaccination. Each CDR3 protein is one row after TCRdb ran MiXCR on the 5' RACE reads. The profile covers some 550,000 distinct CDR3 sequences, with 15% to 20% appearing a single time and roughly an eighth taken by the ten largest. The source material was PBMCs, sampled 15 days after the yellow fever booster vaccination. These receptors all come from a man under 40 who received the YFV17D yellow fever vaccine.

The V and J genes are TRBV19 and TRBJ1-2; unclear D gene. The CDR3 runs 14 residues. Germline-derived CDR1 and CDR2 are LNHDA and SQIVND (reference sequence). V was shortened by 7 bases and J by 8 bases, with 20 bases between the two germline ends. This CDR3 is CASTNPVPSRGYTF. In DNA form, the CDR3 reads TGTGCCAGTACCAACCCCGTTCCCTCAAGGGGCTACACCTTC.

V and J are TRBV25-1 and TRBJ2-7; 10 bases align to TRBD2. Germline lookup yields CDR1 MGHDK and CDR2 SYGVNS. This CDR3 region has 14 residues. Trimming cost V 10 bases and J 4 bases; bases outside gene matches: 10. CDR3 amino acids: CATEDASGSYEQYF. The CDR3 coding sequence is TGTGCCACCGAGGATGCTAGCGGGAGTTACGAGCAGTACTTC.

The chain uses TRBV12-3 or TRBV12-4 and TRBJ2-7, with D possibly being TRBD1 or TRBD2 (7 bases each). The ends were cut back, 5 bases at V and 6 bases at J, with 14 bases in the middle. The CDR3 sequence is 13 residues long. The CDR3 reads CASSARGRGEQYF. The DNA of the CDR3 is TGTGCCAGCAGTGCCAGGGGGAGGGGCGAGCAGTACTTC.

This clonotype occurred a few times. V gene TRBV20-1 combines with J gene TRBJ2-1, with 12 bases identical to TRBD2. The germline gives CDR1 DFQATT, CDR2 SNEGSKA (reference sequence). The junction had 6 bases not matched to a gene; V was cut back by 5 bases and J by 4 bases. This CDR3 has 15 residues. The CDR3 spells CSADGTSGLYNEQFF. DNA for the CDR3: TGCAGTGCTGACGGGACTAGCGGGTTGTACAATGAGCAGTTCTTC.

V is TRBV25-1 and J is TRBJ2-7; the D is unclear. Trimming shortened V by 3 bases and J by 2 bases, and 5 bases separated the two germline ends. CDR1 and CDR2 from the germline V gene are MGHDK and SYGVNS. This CDR3 has 12 amino acids. CDR3 sequence (DNA): TGTGCCAGCAGTGATCTGACCTACGAGCAGTACTTC. Residues: CASSDLTYEQYF.

This chain uses TRBV29-1 with TRBJ2-5; possible D gene TRBD2, 6 bases. The CDR3 runs to 14 residues. V was trimmed by 7 bases and J by 5 bases, leaving 20 bases between them. Germline V lookup: CDR1 SQVTM, CDR2 ANQGSEA. DNA for the CDR3: TGCAGCGCAGGCCTTGGGGGGATGGGGGAGACCCAGTACTTC. Translation gives CSAGLGGMGETQYF.

The gene calls are TRBV18 and TRBJ1-2; maybe TRBD1 (5 bases). Per the germline V gene, CDR1 is KGHSH and CDR2 is LQKENI. The CDR3 is 13 amino acids. V was clipped by 3 bases and J by 8 bases, with 13 bases between them. The CDR3 sequence is CASSPQGFEGYTF. In DNA form, the CDR3 reads TGTGCCAGCTCACCCCAGGGTTTTGAAGGCTACACCTTC.

The chain joins TRBV6-1 to TRBJ2-2; 9 nucleotides match TRBD2. This CDR3 contains 16 residues. Germline values: CDR1 MNHNS, CDR2 SASEGT. V dropped 6 bases and J dropped 3; count of bases not matched to a gene: 8. CDR3 region: CASRLTVAGDTGELFF. The CDR3 bases are TGTGCCAGCAGGCTAACCGTAGCGGGAGACACCGGGGAGCTGTTTTTT.

V usage is TRBV9 and J usage is TRBJ2-1; 7 bases map to TRBD2. The V gene's germline CDR1 is SGDLS and CDR2 YYNGEE. V lost 0 bases and J lost 5; bases outside the gene matches: 2. This CDR3 is built from 14 residues. CDR3: CASSVGLADNEQFF. Written as DNA, the CDR3 is TGTGCCAGCAGCGTAGGGCTAGCGGACAATGAGCAGTTCTTC.

This rearrangement joins TRBV29-1 to TRBJ2-7, with D maybe TRBD1 (6 bases). Germline V gene sequence: CDR1 SQVTM, CDR2 ANQGSEA. Trimming stripped 5 bases from V and 6 bases from J, with 20 bases between. This CDR3 is built from 14 residues. In DNA form, the CDR3 reads TGCAGCGTTCGCACAGGGTATGGGCTAACCGAGCAGTACTTC. It codes for CSVRTGYGLTEQYF.

V gene TRBV6-2 or TRBV6-3 combines with J gene TRBJ2-2; TRBD2 matches 8 bases. The ends lost 3 bases at V and 4 bases at J; junction bases unmatched: 7. The germline V gene encodes CDR1 MNHEY and CDR2 SVGEGT. The CDR3 spans 16 residues. Written as DNA, the CDR3 is TGTGCCAGCAGTTATCAGCGGGAGTCGGGCACCGGGGAGCTGTTTTTT. Amino acid sequence: CASSYQRESGTGELFF.

The chain employs TRBV24-1 and TRBJ2-1; 11 nucleotides line up with TRBD2. Germline V CDR1 and CDR2: KGHDR, SFDVKD. The CDR3 has 17 amino acids. With 4 bases clipped from V and 7 bases from J, the junction kept 11 bases outside the gene matches. CDR3 in DNA: TGTGCCACCAGTGACCCCACGCGGACTAGCGGGTTAAATGAGCAGTTCTTC. It is translated as CATSDPTRTSGLNEQFF.

This clonotype has at least ten counts. The chain links TRBV7-2 to TRBJ2-2; D gene ambiguous. This CDR3 has 11 residues. From germline, CDR1 is SGHTA and CDR2 FQGNSA. V shed 10 bases and J shed 0 bases, with 3 bases lying between them. The CDR3 loop reads CATSNTGELFF. In nucleotides, the CDR3 is TGTGCCACCTCGAACACCGGGGAGCTGTTTTTT.

This clonotype has a count of ten or more. The V call is TRBV7-7, the J call TRBJ2-7, with a possible D match to TRBD2 (5 bases). The germline V gene encodes CDR1 SSHAT and CDR2 FNYEAQ (reference sequence). Between the trimmed V and J ends, which lost 5 bases and 5 bases, there was a span of 13 bases. The CDR3 extends over 13 amino acids. CDR3 protein: CASSPRVRDEQYF. In DNA form, the CDR3 reads TGTGCCAGCAGCCCCCGGGTGAGGGACGAGCAGTACTTC.

The chain has TRBV10-3 and TRBJ1-1; 10 bases line up with TRBD1. V trimming: 6 bases; J trimming: 6 bases; junction bases outside the gene matches: 10. CDR3 length equals 15 residues. Germline V gene data show CDR1 as ENHRY and CDR2 as SYGVKD. The CDR3, as DNA: TGTGCCATCAGAGCCTCCGGGACAGGGGAGGCTGAAGCTTTCTTT. Amino acid sequence: CAIRASGTGEAEAFF.

The sample holds a few counts of this clonotype. The chain couples TRBV12-3 or TRBV12-4 to TRBJ2-7; D tentatively reads TRBD1 or TRBD2 (5 bases each). The CDR3 is 15 amino acids. V lost 5 bases, J lost 2 bases, and 16 bases lay in between. The CDR3: CASSIYRLGAYEQYF. The DNA of the CDR3 is TGTGCCAGCAGTATATACAGGTTGGGGGCCTACGAGCAGTACTTC.